The rows below give T cell receptor beta chains drawn from one sample of a study of regulatory T cells in long-lasting Graves disease. One entry per CDR3 protein results from TCRdb running MiXCR on the multiplex PCR reads. Of 420,000 or so distinct CDR3 sequences listed, about 15% are singletons. The sample was also reused in another study, on T cells in Graves' hyperthyroidism and ophthalmopathy.

The sequencing here drew on peripheral blood mononuclear cells (PBMCs), taken at new diagnosis, from a patient treated with antithyroid drugs. The receptors originated from a woman aged 18-35 years with Graves disease. Both conserved end residues are part of each CDR3. Each record gives: clone size, V gene, D gene, J gene, CDR3 protein, CDR3 DNA. A D gene is named only where the DNA matches it firmly. Only some rows state a clone size, as once, few, many or a class for expanded clones.

clone_size: many; v_call: TRBV27; d_call: TRBD2; j_call: TRBJ2-7; cdr3_aa: CASSGLADLGQYF; cdr3_nt: TGTGCCAGCAGCGGACTAGCGGACCTCGGCCAGTACTTC
clone_size: .; v_call: TRBV5-1; d_call: TRBD1; j_call: TRBJ2-3; cdr3_aa: CASSPTIGGSTDTQYF; cdr3_nt: TGCGCCAGCAGCCCTACGATAGGGGGCAGCACAGATACGCAGTATTTT
clone_size: many; v_call: TRBV30; d_call: .; j_call: TRBJ2-1; cdr3_aa: CAWSLGPYNEQFF; cdr3_nt: TGTGCCTGGAGTTTAGGCCCCTACAATGAGCAGTTCTTC
clone_size: .; v_call: TRBV6-2/TRBV6-3; d_call: .; j_call: TRBJ2-2; cdr3_aa: CASSSRTENTGELFF; cdr3_nt: TGTGCCAGCAGTTCGAGGACAGAGAACACCGGGGAGCTGTTTTTT
clone_size: few; v_call: TRBV6-2/TRBV6-3; d_call: .; j_call: TRBJ1-5; cdr3_aa: CASSWGSDNQPQHF; cdr3_nt: TGTGCCAGCAGCTGGGGCTCTGACAATCAGCCCCAGCATTTT
clone_size: many; v_call: TRBV28; d_call: .; j_call: TRBJ1-1; cdr3_aa: CASTTLGAGFNTEAFF; cdr3_nt: TGTGCCAGCACAACCTTGGGAGCAGGGTTTAACACTGAAGCTTTCTTT
clone_size: many; v_call: TRBV7-2; d_call: TRBD1; j_call: TRBJ2-7; cdr3_aa: CASSGKQGMSYEQYF; cdr3_nt: TGTGCCAGCAGCGGCAAACAGGGGATGTCCTACGAGCAGTACTTC
clone_size: many; v_call: TRBV6-1; d_call: .; j_call: TRBJ1-4; cdr3_aa: CASSEATSPGRGRKLFF; cdr3_nt: TGTGCCAGCAGTGAAGCGACCTCCCCCGGGAGGGGAAGAAAACTGTTTTTT
clone_size: many; v_call: TRBV12-3/TRBV12-4; d_call: TRBD1; j_call: TRBJ2-1; cdr3_aa: CASSFAQGNEQFF; cdr3_nt: TGTGCCAGCAGTTTTGCACAGGGGAATGAGCAGTTCTTC
clone_size: many; v_call: TRBV18; d_call: .; j_call: TRBJ1-1; cdr3_aa: CASSRRETEAFF; cdr3_nt: TGTGCCAGCTCACGCAGGGAGACTGAAGCTTTCTTT
clone_size: many; v_call: TRBV2; d_call: .; j_call: TRBJ2-7; cdr3_aa: CASSGTTPPYEQYF; cdr3_nt: TGTGCCAGCAGCGGGACGACTCCTCCCTACGAGCAGTACTTC
clone_size: once; v_call: TRBV7-2; d_call: .; j_call: TRBJ1-3; cdr3_aa: CASSPDGSSGTTIYF; cdr3_nt: TGTGCCAGCAGCCCCGACGGAAGCTCTGGAACCACCATATATTTT
clone_size: many; v_call: TRBV20-1; d_call: .; j_call: TRBJ2-3; cdr3_aa: CSARGLRTDTQYF; cdr3_nt: TGCAGTGCTAGAGGGCTTCGGACAGATACGCAGTATTTT
clone_size: many; v_call: TRBV7-2; d_call: .; j_call: TRBJ1-5; cdr3_aa: CASSSVGGYSNQPQHF; cdr3_nt: TGTGCCAGCAGCTCGGTAGGGGGATATAGCAATCAGCCCCAGCATTTT
clone_size: .; v_call: TRBV5-1; d_call: .; j_call: TRBJ2-5; cdr3_aa: CASRLREIQETQYF; cdr3_nt: TGCGCCAGCCGCCTAAGGGAAATCCAAGAGACCCAGTACTTC
clone_size: .; v_call: TRBV27; d_call: .; j_call: TRBJ1-6; cdr3_aa: CASSYGAGSYNSPLHF; cdr3_nt: TGTGCCAGCAGTTATGGTGCGGGCTCCTATAATTCACCCCTCCACTTT
clone_size: once; v_call: TRBV30; d_call: TRBD2; j_call: TRBJ2-7; cdr3_aa: CAWSALAGGPYEQYF; cdr3_nt: TGTGCCTGGAGTGCTCTAGCGGGAGGGCCCTACGAGCAGTACTTC
clone_size: many; v_call: TRBV7-6; d_call: .; j_call: TRBJ1-1; cdr3_aa: CASSLDPGLNTEAFF; cdr3_nt: TGTGCCAGCAGCTTAGACCCGGGCTTGAACACTGAAGCTTTCTTT
clone_size: many; v_call: TRBV6-1; d_call: TRBD2; j_call: TRBJ2-5; cdr3_aa: CACYDSGGSGTQYF; cdr3_nt: TGTGCCTGCTACGATAGCGGGGGAAGTGGGACCCAGTACTTC
clone_size: many; v_call: TRBV10-2; d_call: TRBD2; j_call: TRBJ2-3; cdr3_aa: CASRLAGDRTDTQYF; cdr3_nt: TGCGCCAGCAGACTAGCGGGAGATAGGACAGATACGCAGTATTTT
clone_size: few; v_call: TRBV12-3/TRBV12-4; d_call: .; j_call: TRBJ2-7; cdr3_aa: CASTDSFHSYKQYF; cdr3_nt: TGTGCCAGCACCGACAGTTTTCACTCCTACAAGCAGTACTTC
clone_size: many; v_call: TRBV12-3/TRBV12-4; d_call: TRBD1; j_call: TRBJ1-4; cdr3_aa: CASSLIGQGGEKLFF; cdr3_nt: TGTGCCAGCAGTTTAATCGGACAGGGAGGCGAAAAACTGTTTTTT
clone_size: .; v_call: TRBV27; d_call: TRBD1; j_call: TRBJ2-4; cdr3_aa: CASSLFGNRGLYF; cdr3_nt: TGTGCCAGCAGTTTGTTTGGCAACAGGGGTTTGTACTTC
clone_size: once; v_call: TRBV29-1; d_call: .; j_call: TRBJ2-6; cdr3_aa: CSVERQQEVSGANVLTF; cdr3_nt: TGCAGCGTTGAAAGACAGCAGGAGGTCTCTGGGGCCAACGTCCTGACTTTC
clone_size: .; v_call: TRBV6-5; d_call: TRBD2; j_call: TRBJ2-5; cdr3_aa: CASSYGVAGELETQYF; cdr3_nt: TGTGCCAGCAGTTACGGGGTAGCGGGAGAATTGGAGACCCAGTACTTC
clone_size: .; v_call: TRBV19; d_call: TRBD1; j_call: TRBJ1-1; cdr3_aa: CASSIGQGPYTEAFF; cdr3_nt: TGTGCCAGTAGTATCGGACAGGGGCCGTACACTGAAGCTTTCTTT
clone_size: .; v_call: TRBV27; d_call: TRBD2; j_call: TRBJ2-5; cdr3_aa: CASSYGLGKTQYF; cdr3_nt: TGTGCCAGCAGTTACGGACTAGGAAAGACCCAGTACTTC
clone_size: .; v_call: TRBV6-1; d_call: TRBD1; j_call: TRBJ1-6; cdr3_aa: CASSELDRDSPLHF; cdr3_nt: TGTGCCAGCAGTGAACTGGACAGGGATTCACCCCTCCACTTT
clone_size: .; v_call: TRBV7-2; d_call: TRBD1; j_call: TRBJ2-7; cdr3_aa: CASSPRDRETYEQYF; cdr3_nt: TGTGCCAGCAGCCCCCGGGACAGGGAAACTTACGAGCAGTACTTC
clone_size: .; v_call: TRBV12-3/TRBV12-4; d_call: .; j_call: TRBJ1-4; cdr3_aa: CASSFGVEKLFF; cdr3_nt: TGTGCCAGCAGTTTTGGGGTCGAAAAACTGTTTTTT
clone_size: .; v_call: TRBV27; d_call: .; j_call: TRBJ1-5; cdr3_aa: CASSLKRDQPQHF; cdr3_nt: TGTGCCAGCAGTTTAAAGCGAGACCAGCCCCAGCATTTT
clone_size: few; v_call: TRBV5-6; d_call: TRBD2; j_call: TRBJ2-1; cdr3_aa: CASSTGLVFKEQFF; cdr3_nt: TGTGCCAGCAGCACGGGACTAGTTTTTAAGGAGCAGTTCTTC
clone_size: .; v_call: TRBV12-3/TRBV12-4; d_call: TRBD2; j_call: TRBJ2-1; cdr3_aa: CASSLAKREGLHDEQFF; cdr3_nt: TGTGCCAGCAGTTTGGCGAAGCGGGAGGGCCTGCATGATGAGCAGTTCTTC
clone_size: .; v_call: TRBV20-1; d_call: .; j_call: TRBJ2-2; cdr3_aa: CSAKTSPGAGELFF; cdr3_nt: TGCAGTGCTAAGACCAGCCCGGGGGCCGGGGAGCTGTTTTTT
clone_size: few; v_call: TRBV29-1; d_call: .; j_call: TRBJ1-1; cdr3_aa: CSVGKGNTEAFF; cdr3_nt: TGCAGCGTTGGGAAGGGGAACACTGAAGCTTTCTTT
clone_size: .; v_call: TRBV7-2; d_call: TRBD2; j_call: TRBJ2-1; cdr3_aa: CASSFYGGETYNEQFF; cdr3_nt: TGTGCCAGCAGCTTCTATGGGGGGGAGACCTACAATGAGCAGTTCTTC
clone_size: many; v_call: TRBV28; d_call: .; j_call: TRBJ2-3; cdr3_aa: CASSSNQDQARGTDTQYF; cdr3_nt: TGTGCCAGCAGTTCCAACCAAGATCAGGCCCGCGGCACAGATACGCAGTATTTT
clone_size: few; v_call: TRBV9; d_call: .; j_call: TRBJ1-2; cdr3_aa: CASSVGGGSYGYTF; cdr3_nt: TGTGCCAGCAGCGTGGGGGGCGGGAGCTATGGCTACACCTTC
clone_size: once; v_call: TRBV4-1; d_call: .; j_call: TRBJ1-6; cdr3_aa: CASSQVLRLQYNSPLHF; cdr3_nt: TGCGCCAGCAGCCAAGTCCTACGACTTCAATATAATTCACCCCTCCACTTT
clone_size: .; v_call: TRBV10-3; d_call: .; j_call: TRBJ2-4; cdr3_aa: CAISATGVAKNIQYF; cdr3_nt: TGTGCCATCAGTGCCACGGGGGTAGCCAAAAACATTCAGTACTTC
clone_size: few; v_call: TRBV5-1; d_call: TRBD1; j_call: TRBJ1-2; cdr3_aa: CASSLTGAQDPYGYTF; cdr3_nt: TGCGCCAGCAGCTTGACAGGGGCCCAAGATCCCTATGGCTACACCTTC
clone_size: many; v_call: TRBV7-2; d_call: TRBD1; j_call: TRBJ1-2; cdr3_aa: CASSTNTGEEGYTF; cdr3_nt: TGTGCCAGCAGCACTAACACAGGGGAGGAAGGCTACACCTTC
clone_size: .; v_call: TRBV15; d_call: TRBD1; j_call: TRBJ1-1; cdr3_aa: CATSRGTGGTEAFF; cdr3_nt: TGTGCCACCAGCAGAGGTACAGGGGGGACTGAAGCTTTCTTT
clone_size: many; v_call: TRBV30; d_call: .; j_call: TRBJ2-2; cdr3_aa: CAWSVRSTGELFF; cdr3_nt: TGTGCCTGGAGTGTTCGTTCCACCGGGGAGCTGTTTTTT
clone_size: many; v_call: TRBV14; d_call: .; j_call: TRBJ2-3; cdr3_aa: CASSQGRGDTQYF; cdr3_nt: TGTGCCAGCAGCCAAGGGCGCGGGGATACGCAGTATTTT
clone_size: many; v_call: TRBV7-9; d_call: .; j_call: TRBJ1-2; cdr3_aa: CASSSTTRINYGYTF; cdr3_nt: TGTGCCAGCAGCTCTACCACCCGAATTAACTATGGCTACACCTTC
clone_size: many; v_call: TRBV28; d_call: TRBD1; j_call: TRBJ2-5; cdr3_aa: CASSGTGDSKETQYF; cdr3_nt: TGTGCCAGCAGTGGGACAGGGGACTCGAAAGAGACCCAGTACTTC
clone_size: few; v_call: TRBV27; d_call: .; j_call: TRBJ1-3; cdr3_aa: CASSLSREHSGNTIYF; cdr3_nt: TGTGCCAGCAGTTTATCGAGGGAGCACTCTGGAAACACCATATATTTT
clone_size: .; v_call: TRBV9; d_call: .; j_call: TRBJ1-1; cdr3_aa: CASSVSLGGYEAFF; cdr3_nt: TGTGCCAGCAGCGTATCACTGGGGGGGTATGAAGCTTTCTTT
clone_size: many; v_call: TRBV7-6; d_call: .; j_call: TRBJ2-7; cdr3_aa: CASSLVPDAYEQYF; cdr3_nt: TGTGCCAGCAGCTTAGTTCCGGACGCCTACGAGCAGTACTTC
clone_size: .; v_call: TRBV6-2/TRBV6-3; d_call: .; j_call: TRBJ1-3; cdr3_aa: CASSPPVSGNTIYF; cdr3_nt: TGTGCCAGCAGTCCCCCGGTCTCTGGAAACACCATATATTTT
clone_size: many; v_call: TRBV20-1; d_call: TRBD2; j_call: TRBJ2-3; cdr3_aa: CSAPTSGGVGSTDTQYF; cdr3_nt: TGCAGTGCCCCGACTAGCGGGGGGGTGGGGAGCACAGATACGCAGTATTTT
clone_size: .; v_call: TRBV4-1; d_call: TRBD1; j_call: TRBJ1-5; cdr3_aa: CASSHLTGGDQPQHF; cdr3_nt: TGCGCCAGCAGCCACCTGACAGGGGGAGATCAGCCCCAGCATTTT
clone_size: many; v_call: TRBV27; d_call: .; j_call: TRBJ2-1; cdr3_aa: CASSLEVGQRAYNEQFF; cdr3_nt: TGTGCCAGCAGTTTAGAAGTCGGACAGAGAGCCTACAATGAGCAGTTCTTC
clone_size: many; v_call: TRBV24-1; d_call: .; j_call: TRBJ2-1; cdr3_aa: CATSDWYDEQFF; cdr3_nt: TGTGCCACCAGTGATTGGTACGATGAGCAGTTCTTC